Each of the 10 T cell receptor beta chains below was sequenced from the same sample in a study of CD4 T cell repertoires in COVID-19. No antigens are known for them. Generated by immunoSEQ multiplex PCR, the TCRdb table keeps only in-frame clones and is missing some. The profile shows approximately 600 clones, 24% of them singletons. Specimen: memory CD4+ T cells, cultured in vitro, collected after recovery from COVID-19. These receptors came from a human donor who had COVID-19.

By sample share, this clone is medium-sized. The rearrangement links TRBV7-2 to TRBJ2-4; 7 nucleotides match TRBD1. Germline V CDR1 and CDR2: SGHTA, FQGNSA. Unmatched junction bases numbered 7, after V lost 1 base and J lost 7 bases. The CDR3 has 15 amino acids. The CDR3 coding sequence is TGTGCCAGCAGCTTAGGTCTAGGGGGCCATAACATTCAGTACTTC. Its protein product is CASSLGLGGHNIQYF.

J is TRBJ2-2 and V is TRBV6-5; TRBD1 agrees at 8 bases. The CDR3 is 16 residues long. Germline lookup yields CDR1 MNHEY and CDR2 SVGAGI. V gave up 1 base and J gave up 0 bases; unmatched junction bases: 1. The CDR3 is CASSYLTGANTGELFF. The CDR3 nucleotides are TGTGCCAGCAGTTACTTGACAGGGGCGAACACCGGGGAGCTGTTTTTT.

By share, this clone counts as medium-sized (0.01 to 0.1%). The chain is built from TRBV5-1 and TRBJ2-5; TRBD2 aligns across 10 bases. CDR1 and CDR2 (germline): SGHRS, YFSETQ. J lost 2 bases, V lost 1 base, and 5 bases had no gene match. The CDR3 sequence is 16 residues long. The CDR3 DNA sequence: TGCGCCAGCAGCTTGCGTCCACTAGCGGGACAAGAGACCCAGTACTTC. The encoded protein is CASSLRPLAGQETQYF.

The V gene is TRBV7-8, the J gene TRBJ1-2, with 7 bases matching TRBD1. CDR1 SGHVS and CDR2 FQNEAQ come from the germline V gene. Trimming removed 3 bases from V and 6 bases from J; junction bases left unmatched: 13. This CDR3 contains 16 residues. The CDR3 protein is CASSLGLGGSKDGYTF. CDR3 bases: TGTGCCAGCAGCTTGGGGTTAGGGGGCAGTAAGGATGGCTACACCTTC.

This clone was detected a few times. The V gene is TRBV19, the J gene TRBJ2-1, with TRBD2 as a possible D gene (11 bases). The germline CDR1 and CDR2 sequences are LNHDA and SQIVND (reference sequence). The CDR3 is 19 amino acids. Trimming took 6 bases from V and 7 from J, leaving 31 bases between them. The DNA of the CDR3 is TGTGCCAGTAGCGCCGGGACAGGGGTAGCGGGAGGGCCGGGGAATGAGCAGTTCTTC. Translating it yields CASSAGTGVAGGPGNEQFF.

This clone was seen more than once but under ten times. The chain uses TRBV7-8 and TRBJ1-3; possible D gene TRBD1, 5 bases. Germline V gene sequence: CDR1 SGHVS, CDR2 FQNEAQ. The V gene lost 3 bases and the J gene lost 0 bases, with 18 bases spanning the gap. The CDR3 consists of 18 residues. The CDR3 region is CASSFTGTQLNSGNTIYF. The CDR3 coding sequence is TGTGCCAGCAGCTTTACGGGGACCCAATTGAACTCTGGAAACACCATATATTTT.

This clone was detected only a few times. V usage is TRBV7-8 and J usage is TRBJ2-1, with a weak D call TRBD2 (6 bases). V lost 5 bases and J lost 3, with 11 bases in between. The CDR3 contains 14 residues. CDR1 is SGHVS, CDR2 FQNEAQ, per germline. CDR3 sequence (DNA): TGTGCCAGCAGCCTTAGCGGACGCTACAATGAGCAGTTCTTC. It codes for CASSLSGRYNEQFF. The entire variable domain, with the rest obtained from reference TRBV7-8 and TRBJ2-1, is as follows: GAGVSQSPRYKVAKRGQDVALRCDPISGHVSLFWYQQALGQGPEFLTYFQNEAQLDKSGLPSDRFFAERPEGSVSTLKIQRTQQEDSAVYLCASSLSGRYNEQFFGPGTRLTVL.

This clone was seen more than once but under ten times. The rearrangement joins TRBV7-6 to TRBJ1-1; 11 nucleotides align to TRBD1. In germline, CDR1 is SGHVS, CDR2 FNYEAQ. The CDR3 covers 17 residues. V dropped 5 bases and J dropped 4; count of bases not matched to a gene: 12. The CDR3 is CASSLLGQGAIGTEAFF. The DNA of the CDR3 is TGTGCCAGCAGCCTCCTTGGACAGGGGGCAATTGGCACTGAAGCTTTCTTT.

By sample fraction, this clone is medium-sized. V is TRBV7-2 and J is TRBJ1-1, with a weak D call TRBD1 (5 bases). Germline lookup yields CDR1 SGHTA and CDR2 FQGNSA. V was shortened by 4 bases and J by 2 bases, with 14 bases between the two germline ends. CDR3 length: 15 amino acids. Here the CDR3 reads CASSSRGPFNTEAFF. The CDR3 DNA sequence: TGTGCCAGCAGCTCGAGGGGTCCCTTTAACACTGAAGCTTTCTTT.

This chain connects TRBV7-3 to TRBJ2-7; the D gene is possibly TRBD2 (7 bases). CDR3 size: 15 residues. Trimming pared 1 base from V and 2 bases from J, leaving 12 bases between. CDR1 is SGHTA, CDR2 FQGTGA, per germline. The chain's CDR3 is CASSLKGGLAYEQYF. CDR3 sequence (DNA): TGTGCCAGCAGCTTAAAGGGGGGGCTCGCCTACGAGCAGTACTTC. The variable domain in full, with the rest retrieved from reference TRBV7-3 and TRBJ2-7, is GAGVSQTPSNKVTEKGKYVELRCDPISGHTALYWYRQSLGQGPEFLIYFQGTGAADDSGLPNDRFFAVRPEGSVSTLKIQRTERGDSAVYLCASSLKGGLAYEQYFGPGTRLTVT.